Sequencing of this TCR beta chain was carried out in a study of blood T cell repertoires in COVID-19 (dated by TCRdb to 2020 to 2021). Notes on the research overall: Collaborator samples came from the United States, Italy and Spain and covered acute and convalescent phases of COVID-19. The material from the prospective study consisted of cDNA or gDNA derived from T cells, B-cell-depleted T cells, or PBMCs. Deeply sampled blood TCRbeta repertoires from subjects exposed to, actively infected with, or recovered from COVID-19 were included in the dataset. The repertoires were made available in a free public database intended to serve as a resource for research on the immune response to SARS-CoV-2. The samples were drawn from two sources: the first 160 participants of the ongoing ImmuneRACE study, and over 950 subjects contributed by 6 global collaborators. The sample metadata nearly always contained a de-identified subject ID, COVID-19 status, age in years and sex. Where HLA class I and class II types were available, the types were taken from metadata supplied by the sample provider, not from assay-based typing.

What the authors observed across the whole study: The quantity of clinical and demographic metadata differed by source and by participant and was supplied without curation.

This clone has just one count. Its cognate antigen has yet to be identified. There are no base qualities to consult, and no much larger clone falls within one base. TCRbeta CDR3 regions were amplified from genomic DNA by means of the immunoSEQ Assay, a bias-controlled multiplex PCR. From the authors' description of their analysis: Within the assay, amplification of reference gene primers was used to estimate how many nucleated cells each sample contained. To quantify the absolute abundance of each unique TCRbeta CDR3 rearrangement, sequence reads were collapsed and filtered. For each sample, productive Simpson clonality was calculated as the square root of Simpson's diversity index over productive rearrangements. Entries here come from immuneACCESS through TCRdb and include only in-frame sequences with V and J called. Some clones fail to appear in such tables; in the studies checked, an unresolved V gene covers under half of the shortfall, and the cause of the remainder is unknown. Clonal size and the V and J genes are those of that table, whereas D and trimming came from the DNA. Within this sample are under 75,000 clones, with 76% of them counted one time only. Of the sample, roughly half is held by the ten largest clones.

Whole blood was collected in K2EDTA tubes by collaborating institutions according to the institutions' own protocols. For TCRbeta analysis, collaborators shipped samples in one of three forms: frozen whole blood, isolated PBMCs, or DNA extracted from either of those sample types. The source of this sequence is an elderly woman with acute or convalescent COVID-19. The sample comprised peripheral blood.

The sequenced DNA: TGCGCCAGCAGCTTGGGGACTAGTTGGCAACAAGATACGCAGTATTTT. This is translated as CASSLGTSWQQDTQYF. The chain employs TRBV5-1 and TRBJ2-3, and 7 junction bases match TRBD2. Germline trimming amounts to 0 bases on V and 5 bases on J, with 9 as the count of junction bases outside the gene matches. In the germline V gene, CDR1 corresponds to SGHRS and CDR2 to YFSETQ. CDR3 length: 16 amino acids, cysteine to phenylalanine. Only the CDR3 part of the read is kept: 48 bases, read in frame from the first base. Where the CDR3 stops, the reference TRBV5-1 and TRBJ2-3 genes take over; the full variable domain is KAGVTQTPRYLIKTRGQQVTLSCSPISGHRSVSWYQQTPGQGLQFLFEYFSETQRNKGNFPGRFSGRQFSNSRSEMNVSTLELGDSALYLCASSLGTSWQQDTQYFGPGTRLTVL.